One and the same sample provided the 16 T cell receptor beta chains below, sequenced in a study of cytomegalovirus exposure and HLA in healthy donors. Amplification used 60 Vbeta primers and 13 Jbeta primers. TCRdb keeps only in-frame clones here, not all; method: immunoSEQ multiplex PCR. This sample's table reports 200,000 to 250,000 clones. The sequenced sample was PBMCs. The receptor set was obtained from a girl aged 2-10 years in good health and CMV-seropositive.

The CDR3, as DNA: TGTGCCAGCAGCGCTTACAGGGACGCTAGCACAGATACGCAGTATTTT. This encodes CASSAYRDASTDTQYF. The rearrangement links TRBV7-8 to TRBJ2-3; D might be TRBD1 (6 bases). This CDR3 is built from 16 residues. The germline V gene encodes CDR1 SGHVS and CDR2 FQNEAQ. V was cut by 5 bases and J by 0 bases, with 15 bases left in between. The entire variable domain, with the rest obtained from reference TRBV7-8 and TRBJ2-3, is as follows: GAGVSQSPRYKVAKRGQDVALRCDPISGHVSLFWYQQALGQGPEFLTYFQNEAQLDKSGLPSDRFFAERPEGSVSTLKIQRTQQEDSAVYLCASSAYRDASTDTQYFGPGTRLTVL.

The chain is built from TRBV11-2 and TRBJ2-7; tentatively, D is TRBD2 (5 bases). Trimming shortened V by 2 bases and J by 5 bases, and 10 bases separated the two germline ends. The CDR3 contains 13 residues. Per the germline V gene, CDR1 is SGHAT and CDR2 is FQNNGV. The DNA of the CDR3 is TGTGCCAGCAGCTTACTTCGGGGAAACGAGCAGTACTTC. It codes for CASSLLRGNEQYF.

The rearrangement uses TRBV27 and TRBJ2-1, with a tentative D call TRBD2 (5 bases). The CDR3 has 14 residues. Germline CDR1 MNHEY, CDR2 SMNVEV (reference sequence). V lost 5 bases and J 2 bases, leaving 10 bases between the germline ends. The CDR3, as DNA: TGTGCCAGCAGTAATAGCGCCGCCTACAATGAGCAGTTCTTC. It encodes CASSNSAAYNEQFF.

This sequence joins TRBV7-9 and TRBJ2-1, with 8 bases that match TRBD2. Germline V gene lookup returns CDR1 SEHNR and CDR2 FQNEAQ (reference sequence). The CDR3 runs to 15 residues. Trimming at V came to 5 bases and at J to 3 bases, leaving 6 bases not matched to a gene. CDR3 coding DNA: TGTGCCAGCAGCCCCGGGGGGGCCCACTACAATGAGCAGTTCTTC. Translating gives CASSPGGAHYNEQFF. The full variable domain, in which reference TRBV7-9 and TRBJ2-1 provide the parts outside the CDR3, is DTGVSQNPRHKITKRGQNVTFRCDPISEHNRLYWYRQTLGQGPEFLTYFQNEAQLEKSRLLSDRFSAERPKGSFSTLEIQRTEQGDSAMYLCASSPGGAHYNEQFFGPGTRLTVL.

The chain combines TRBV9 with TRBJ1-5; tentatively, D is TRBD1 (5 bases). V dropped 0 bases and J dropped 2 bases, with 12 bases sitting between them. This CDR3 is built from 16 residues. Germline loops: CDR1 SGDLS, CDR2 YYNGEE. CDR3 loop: CASSVDPGNGNQPQHF. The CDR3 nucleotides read TGTGCCAGCAGCGTAGATCCAGGGAATGGCAATCAGCCCCAGCATTTT. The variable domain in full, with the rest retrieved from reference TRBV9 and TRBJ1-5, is DSGVTQTPKHLITATGQRVTLRCSPRSGDLSVYWYQQSLDQGLQFLIQYYNGEERAKGNILERFSAQQFPDLHSELNLSSLELGDSALYFCASSVDPGNGNQPQHFGDGTRLSIL.

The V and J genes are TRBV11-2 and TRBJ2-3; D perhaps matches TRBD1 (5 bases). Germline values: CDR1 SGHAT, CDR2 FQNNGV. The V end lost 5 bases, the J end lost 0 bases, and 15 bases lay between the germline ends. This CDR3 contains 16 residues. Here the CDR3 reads CASSPPLQDSTDTQYF. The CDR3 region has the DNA TGTGCCAGCAGCCCCCCCCTACAGGACAGCACAGATACGCAGTATTTT.

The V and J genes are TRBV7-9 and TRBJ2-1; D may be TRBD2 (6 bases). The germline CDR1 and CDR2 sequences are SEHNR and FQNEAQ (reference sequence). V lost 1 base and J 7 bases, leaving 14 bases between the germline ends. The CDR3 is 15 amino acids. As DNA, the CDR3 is TGTGCCAGCAGCTTAGGTCGCCTAGCGAGGAATGAGCAGTTCTTC. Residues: CASSLGRLARNEQFF.

CDR3 region: CASSLERETQFF. In nucleotides, the CDR3 is TGCGCCAGCAGCTTGGAGAGAGAAACGCAGTTCTTC. The rearrangement links TRBV5-1 to TRBJ2-1; D gene unclear. V lost 0 bases and J 12 bases, leaving 10 bases between the germline ends. This CDR3 is built from 12 residues. The germline gives CDR1 SGHRS, CDR2 YFSETQ.

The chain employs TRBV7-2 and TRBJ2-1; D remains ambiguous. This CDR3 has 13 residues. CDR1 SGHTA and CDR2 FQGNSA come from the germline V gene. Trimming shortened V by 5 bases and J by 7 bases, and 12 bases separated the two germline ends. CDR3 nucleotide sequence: TGTGCCAGCAGCCCGCCGGGTGCGAATGAGCAGTTCTTC. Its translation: CASSPPGANEQFF. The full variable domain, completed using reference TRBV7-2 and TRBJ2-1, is GAGVSQSPSNKVTEKGKDVELRCDPISGHTALYWYRQSLGQGLEFLIYFQGNSAPDKSGLPSDRFSAERTGGSVSTLTIQRTQQEDSAVYLCASSPPGANEQFFGPGTRLTVL.

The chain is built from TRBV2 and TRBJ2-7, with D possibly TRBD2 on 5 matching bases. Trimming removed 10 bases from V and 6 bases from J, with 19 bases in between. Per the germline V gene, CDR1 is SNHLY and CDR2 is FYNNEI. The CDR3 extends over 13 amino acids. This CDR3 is CAIGMSDVREQYF. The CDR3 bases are TGTGCCATCGGGATGAGCGACGTCCGCGAGCAGTACTTC.

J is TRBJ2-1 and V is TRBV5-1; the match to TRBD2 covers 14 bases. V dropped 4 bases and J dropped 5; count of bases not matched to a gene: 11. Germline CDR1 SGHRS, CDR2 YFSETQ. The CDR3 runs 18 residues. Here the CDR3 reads CASSVYGTSGSGDNEQFF. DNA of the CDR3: TGCGCCAGCAGCGTGTACGGGACTAGCGGGAGTGGGGACAATGAGCAGTTCTTC.

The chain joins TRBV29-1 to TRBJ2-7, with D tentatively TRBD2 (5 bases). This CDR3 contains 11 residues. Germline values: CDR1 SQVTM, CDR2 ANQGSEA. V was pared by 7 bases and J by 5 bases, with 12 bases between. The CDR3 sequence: CSGGLSNEQYF. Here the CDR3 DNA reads TGCAGCGGCGGACTTTCCAACGAGCAGTACTTC.

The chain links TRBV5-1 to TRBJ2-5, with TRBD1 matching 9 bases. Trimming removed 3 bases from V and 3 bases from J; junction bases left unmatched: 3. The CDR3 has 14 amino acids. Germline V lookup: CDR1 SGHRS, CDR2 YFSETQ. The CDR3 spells CASSSGTGKETQYF. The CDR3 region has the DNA TGCGCCAGCAGCTCCGGGACAGGGAAAGAGACCCAGTACTTC. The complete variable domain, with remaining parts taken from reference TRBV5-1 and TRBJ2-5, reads KAGVTQTPRYLIKTRGQQVTLSCSPISGHRSVSWYQQTPGQGLQFLFEYFSETQRNKGNFPGRFSGRQFSNSRSEMNVSTLELGDSALYLCASSSGTGKETQYFGPGTRLLVL.

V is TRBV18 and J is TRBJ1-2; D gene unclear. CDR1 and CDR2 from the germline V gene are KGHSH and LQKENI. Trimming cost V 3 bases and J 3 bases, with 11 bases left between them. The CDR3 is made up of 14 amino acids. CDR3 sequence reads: CASSPEGRDYGYTF. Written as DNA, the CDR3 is TGTGCCAGCTCACCGGAGGGTCGGGACTATGGCTACACCTTC.

The CDR3 loop reads CASSFSGTGDTEAFF. The CDR3 region has the DNA TGCGCCAGCAGCTTCTCCGGGACAGGGGACACTGAAGCTTTCTTT. This sequence joins TRBV5-1 and TRBJ1-1; 10 bases line up with TRBD1. The CDR3 is 15 amino acids. The germline gives CDR1 SGHRS, CDR2 YFSETQ. Trimming took 2 bases from V and 3 from J; bases not matched to a gene: 4. The full variable domain, completed using reference TRBV5-1 and TRBJ1-1, is KAGVTQTPRYLIKTRGQQVTLSCSPISGHRSVSWYQQTPGQGLQFLFEYFSETQRNKGNFPGRFSGRQFSNSRSEMNVSTLELGDSALYLCASSFSGTGDTEAFFGQGTRLTVV.

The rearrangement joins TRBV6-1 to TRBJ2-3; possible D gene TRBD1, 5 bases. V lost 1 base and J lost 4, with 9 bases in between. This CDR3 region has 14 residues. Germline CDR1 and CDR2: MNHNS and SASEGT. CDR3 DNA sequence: TGTGCCAGCAGTGAAGAGGGGATCCCAGATACGCAGTATTTT. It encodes CASSEEGIPDTQYF.